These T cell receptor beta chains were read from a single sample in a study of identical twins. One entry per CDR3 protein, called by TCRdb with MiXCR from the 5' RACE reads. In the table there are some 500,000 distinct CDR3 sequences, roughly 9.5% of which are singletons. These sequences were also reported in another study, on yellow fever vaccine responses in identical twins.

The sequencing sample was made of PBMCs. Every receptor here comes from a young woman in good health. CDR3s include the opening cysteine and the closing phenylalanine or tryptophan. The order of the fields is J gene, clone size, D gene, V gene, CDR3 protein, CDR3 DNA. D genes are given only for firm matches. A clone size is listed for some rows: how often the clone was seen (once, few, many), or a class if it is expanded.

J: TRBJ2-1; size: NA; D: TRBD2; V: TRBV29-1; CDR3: CSVETSGDHNEQFF; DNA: TGCAGCGTTGAGACTAGCGGAGACCACAATGAGCAGTTCTTC
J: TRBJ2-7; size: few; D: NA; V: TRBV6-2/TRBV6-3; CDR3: CASSYSRASVDEQYF; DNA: TGTGCCAGCAGTTACTCGAGGGCTAGCGTCGACGAGCAGTACTTC
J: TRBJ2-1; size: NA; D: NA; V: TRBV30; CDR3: CAWSRGGGQFF; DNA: TGTGCCTGGAGCCGCGGAGGTGGGCAGTTCTTC
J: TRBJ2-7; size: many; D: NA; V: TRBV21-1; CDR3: CASSNRTAGNIYEQYF; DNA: TGTGCCAGCAGCAACCGTACGGCGGGAAATATCTACGAGCAGTACTTC
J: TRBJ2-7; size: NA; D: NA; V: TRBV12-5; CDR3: CASGPAGGYEQYF; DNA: TGTGCTAGTGGTCCCGCAGGCGGCTACGAGCAGTACTTC
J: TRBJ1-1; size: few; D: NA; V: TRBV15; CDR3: CATSRGEEGKAFF; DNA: TGTGCCACCAGCAGAGGAGAAGAAGGTAAAGCTTTCTTT
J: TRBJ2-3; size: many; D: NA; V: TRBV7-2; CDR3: CASSLVWSTDTQYF; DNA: TGTGCCAGCAGCTTAGTTTGGAGCACAGATACGCAGTATTTT
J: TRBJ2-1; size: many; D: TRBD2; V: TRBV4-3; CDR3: CASSPGGGDLSYNEQFF; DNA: TGCGCCAGCAGCCCCGGGGGGGGGGATTTATCCTACAATGAGCAGTTCTTC
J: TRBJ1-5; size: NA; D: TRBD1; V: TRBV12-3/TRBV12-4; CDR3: CASSQRDRGNQPQHF; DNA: TGTGCCAGCAGCCAACGGGACAGGGGCAATCAGCCCCAGCATTTT
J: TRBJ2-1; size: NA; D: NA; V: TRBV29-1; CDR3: CSVNLLVDEQFF; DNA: TGCAGCGTAAACCTACTAGTTGATGAGCAGTTCTTC
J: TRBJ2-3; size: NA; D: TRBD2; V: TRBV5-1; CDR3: CASSLGASGFTDTQYF; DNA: TGCGCCAGCAGCTTGGGGGCTAGCGGATTCACAGATACGCAGTATTTT
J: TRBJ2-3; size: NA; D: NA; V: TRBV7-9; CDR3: CASSSGHASTDMQYF; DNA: TGTGCCAGCAGCTCCGGGCACGCTAGCACAGATATGCAGTATTTT
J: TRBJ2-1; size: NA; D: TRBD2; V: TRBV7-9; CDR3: CASSLGLGTSETDEQFF; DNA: TGTGCCAGCAGCTTAGGGCTCGGGACTAGCGAGACCGATGAGCAGTTCTTC
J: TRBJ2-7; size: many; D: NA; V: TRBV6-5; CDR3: CASRPHVGEQYF; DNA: TGTGCCAGCAGGCCCCACGTGGGGGAGCAGTACTTC
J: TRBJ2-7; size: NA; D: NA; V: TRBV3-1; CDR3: CASARGSRTINYEQYF; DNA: TGTGCCAGCGCTCGCGGGTCTAGGACTATTAACTACGAGCAGTACTTC
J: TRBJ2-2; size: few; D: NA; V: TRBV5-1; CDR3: CASSLGDGPNTGELFF; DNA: TGCGCCAGCAGCTTGGGGGACGGACCGAACACCGGGGAGCTGTTTTTT
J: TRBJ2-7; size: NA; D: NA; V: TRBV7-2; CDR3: CASSFRGLNYYEQYF; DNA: TGTGCCAGCAGCTTCCGGGGTCTAAATTACTACGAGCAGTACTTC
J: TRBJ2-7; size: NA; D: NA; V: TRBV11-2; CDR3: CASSLGGVGGYYEQYF; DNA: TGTGCCAGCAGCTTAGGTGGGGTGGGGGGTTACTACGAGCAGTACTTC
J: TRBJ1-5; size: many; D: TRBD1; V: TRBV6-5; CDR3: CASSYPDRGDQPQHF; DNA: TGTGCCAGCAGTTACCCCGACAGGGGGGATCAGCCCCAGCATTTT
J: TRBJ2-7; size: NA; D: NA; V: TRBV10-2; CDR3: CASHTDSYEQYF; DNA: TGCGCCAGTCATACAGACTCCTACGAGCAGTACTTC
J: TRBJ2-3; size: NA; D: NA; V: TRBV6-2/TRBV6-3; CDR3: CASSYVLDRTDTQYF; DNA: TGTGCCAGCAGTTATGTTCTAGACCGCACAGATACGCAGTATTTT
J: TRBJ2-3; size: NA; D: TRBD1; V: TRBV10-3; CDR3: CAISELLPDRARTDTQYF; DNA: TGTGCCATCAGTGAACTTCTTCCCGACAGGGCCAGGACAGATACGCAGTATTTT
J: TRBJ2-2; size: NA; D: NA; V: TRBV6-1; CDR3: CASNFPGGRVTGELFF; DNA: TGTGCCAGCAACTTCCCGGGGGGCCGTGTTACCGGGGAGCTGTTTTTT
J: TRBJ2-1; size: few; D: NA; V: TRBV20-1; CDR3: CSAKNRANEQFF; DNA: TGCAGTGCTAAGAATCGCGCGAATGAGCAGTTCTTC
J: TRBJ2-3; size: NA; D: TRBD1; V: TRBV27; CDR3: CASSSLTGVDTQYF; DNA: TGTGCCAGCAGTTCTTTGACAGGGGTAGATACGCAGTATTTT
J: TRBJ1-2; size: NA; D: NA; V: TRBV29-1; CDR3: CSVGRGSYTF; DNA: TGCAGCGTTGGAAGGGGTAGCTACACCTTC
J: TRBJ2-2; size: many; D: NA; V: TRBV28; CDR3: CASSFRTTNTGELFF; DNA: TGTGCCAGCAGTTTTAGGACCACAAACACCGGGGAGCTGTTTTTT
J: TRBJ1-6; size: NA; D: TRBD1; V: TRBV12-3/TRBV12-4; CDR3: CASSFGQGVGSPLHF; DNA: TGTGCCAGCAGTTTCGGGCAGGGGGTGGGTTCACCCCTCCACTTT
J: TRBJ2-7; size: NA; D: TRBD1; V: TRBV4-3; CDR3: CASSQDPRGNEQYF; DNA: TGCGCCAGCAGCCAAGATCCCAGGGGGAACGAGCAGTACTTC
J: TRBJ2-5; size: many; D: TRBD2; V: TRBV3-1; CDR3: CASSRASTSAGPGTQYF; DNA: TGTGCCAGCAGCCGCGCCTCGACTAGCGCGGGTCCCGGGACCCAGTACTTC
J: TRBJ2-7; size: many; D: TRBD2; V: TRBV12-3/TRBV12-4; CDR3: CASSLVAGGGARYEQYF; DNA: TGTGCCAGCAGTTTAGTTGCCGGCGGGGGGGCGAGGTACGAGCAGTACTTC
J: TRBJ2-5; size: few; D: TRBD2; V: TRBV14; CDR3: CASSRDLTSVQETQYF; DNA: TGTGCCAGCAGCCGAGATCTAACTAGCGTACAAGAGACCCAGTACTTC
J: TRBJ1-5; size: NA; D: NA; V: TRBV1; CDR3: CTSSQDLTSPCLGTGLNQPQHF; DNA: TGCACCAGCAGCCAAGATCTTACCTCCCCGTGCTTGGGGACAGGGCTCAATCAGCCCCAGCATTTT
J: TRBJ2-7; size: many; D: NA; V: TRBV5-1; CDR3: CASSPGLRDYEQYF; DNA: TGCGCCAGCAGCCCGGGACTGAGAGACTACGAGCAGTACTTC
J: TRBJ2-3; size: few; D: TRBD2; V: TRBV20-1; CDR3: CSARQVRGSRVDTQYF; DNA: TGCAGTGCTAGGCAGGTCCGCGGGAGTAGGGTGGATACGCAGTATTTT
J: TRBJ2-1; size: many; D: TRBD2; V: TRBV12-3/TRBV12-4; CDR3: CASSPLSGRASYNEQFF; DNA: TGTGCCAGCAGTCCCCTAAGCGGGAGAGCGTCCTACAATGAGCAGTTCTTC
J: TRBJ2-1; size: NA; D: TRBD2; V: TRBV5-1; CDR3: CASSFYSGSFNNEQFF; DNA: TGCGCCAGCAGCTTCTATAGCGGGAGTTTTAACAATGAGCAGTTCTTC
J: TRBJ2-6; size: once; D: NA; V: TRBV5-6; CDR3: CASSLGFVLSSGANVLTF; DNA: TGTGCCAGCAGCTTGGGGTTCGTTCTAAGCTCTGGGGCCAACGTCCTGACTTTC
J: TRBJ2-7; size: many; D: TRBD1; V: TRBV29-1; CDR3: CSVEDGGTGTYEQYF; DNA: TGCAGCGTTGAAGATGGGGGGACAGGTACCTACGAGCAGTACTTC
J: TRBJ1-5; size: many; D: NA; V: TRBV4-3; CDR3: CASSQKYRVGQPQHF; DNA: TGCGCCAGCAGCCAAAAATACAGGGTTGGTCAGCCCCAGCATTTT
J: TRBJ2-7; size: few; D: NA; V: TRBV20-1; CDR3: CSASPRSSYEQYF; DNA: TGCAGTGCTAGCCCCAGAAGCTCCTACGAGCAGTACTTC
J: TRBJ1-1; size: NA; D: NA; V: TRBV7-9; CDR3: CASSWADRNTEAFF; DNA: TGTGCCAGCAGCTGGGCCGATCGGAACACTGAAGCTTTCTTT
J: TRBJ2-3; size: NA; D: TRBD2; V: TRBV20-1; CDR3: CSAPSSGRLTDTQYF; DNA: TGCAGTGCACCATCTAGCGGGAGGTTGACAGATACGCAGTATTTT
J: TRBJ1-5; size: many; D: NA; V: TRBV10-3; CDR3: CAISGNRNQPQHF; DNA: TGTGCCATCAGTGGGAACAGGAATCAGCCCCAGCATTTT
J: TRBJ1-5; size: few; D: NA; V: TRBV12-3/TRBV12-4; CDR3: CASSLSGARNQPQHF; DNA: TGTGCCAGCAGTTTATCGGGGGCGCGTAATCAGCCCCAGCATTTT
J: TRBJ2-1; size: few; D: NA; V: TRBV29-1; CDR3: CSGPLAGGEQFF; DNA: TGCAGCGGGCCCTTAGCTGGTGGCGAGCAGTTCTTC
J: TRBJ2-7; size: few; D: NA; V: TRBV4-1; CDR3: CASSQTQGWYEQYF; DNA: TGCGCCAGCAGCCAGACACAGGGTTGGTACGAGCAGTACTTC
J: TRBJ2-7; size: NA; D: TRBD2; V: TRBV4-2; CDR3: CASSQNPQGGTSGTTYEQYF; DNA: TGTGCCAGCAGCCAGAACCCCCAGGGTGGGACTAGCGGGACCACCTACGAGCAGTACTTC
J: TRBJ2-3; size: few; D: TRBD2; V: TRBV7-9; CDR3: CASSLTASGPGTDTQYF; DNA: TGTGCCAGCAGCTTAACTGCTAGCGGCCCTGGGACAGATACGCAGTATTTT
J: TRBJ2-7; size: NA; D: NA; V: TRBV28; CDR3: CASSFLRMGQTYEQYF; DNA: TGTGCCAGCAGTTTTCTCAGGATGGGGCAGACCTACGAGCAGTACTTC
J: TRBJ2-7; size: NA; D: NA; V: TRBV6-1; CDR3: CASSPRAQGYEQYF; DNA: TGTGCCAGCAGCCCTAGGGCTCAGGGGTACGAGCAGTACTTC
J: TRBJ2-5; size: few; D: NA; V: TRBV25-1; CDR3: CASTRAPGLGLETQYF; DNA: TGTGCCAGCACCCGAGCCCCGGGACTGGGCCTGGAGACCCAGTACTTC
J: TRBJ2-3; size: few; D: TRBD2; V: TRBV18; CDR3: CASSPASGRDTQYF; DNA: TGTGCCAGCTCACCGGCTAGCGGGAGAGATACGCAGTATTTT
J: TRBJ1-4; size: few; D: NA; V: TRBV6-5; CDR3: CASSYSIADWSVTNEKLFF; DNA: TGTGCCAGCAGTTACTCGATCGCAGATTGGAGTGTGACTAATGAAAAACTGTTTTTT
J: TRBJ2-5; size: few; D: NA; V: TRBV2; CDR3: CASRTQGVSETQYF; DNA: TGTGCCAGCAGGACACAGGGAGTTTCAGAGACCCAGTACTTC
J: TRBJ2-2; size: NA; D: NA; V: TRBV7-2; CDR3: CASSLARVPGELFF; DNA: TGTGCCAGCAGCTTAGCCCGGGTTCCCGGGGAGCTGTTTTTT
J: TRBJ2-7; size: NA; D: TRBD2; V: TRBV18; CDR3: CASSPRAGEGLSEQYF; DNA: TGTGCCAGCTCACCACGAGCGGGAGAGGGTCTGTCCGAGCAGTACTTC